These 25 T cell receptor beta chains were sequenced from one sample in a study of T cell responses to AZD1222 COVID-19 vaccine. Assay: immunoSEQ multiplex PCR; the TCRdb copy retains only in-frame clones and omits some. The data show some 100,000 clones, with more than 75% seen just once and about 15% held by the top ten. The specimen comprised peripheral blood, sampled on day 0 of AZD1222 vaccination. These receptors all come from an adult in good health.

The V call is TRBV2, the J call TRBJ2-3; 8 positions match TRBD2. The germline V gene encodes CDR1 SNHLY and CDR2 FYNNEI. The V and J ends lost 4 bases and 13 bases, in that order; junction bases with no gene match: 13. The CDR3 loop spans 14 amino acids. In nucleotides, the CDR3 is TGTGCCAGCAGTGGCGGGTCCTTAGCGGGGCTAAAGTATTTT. Protein: CASSGGSLAGLKYF.

This clone has a single count. The CDR3 region has the DNA TGCGCCAGCAGCCCGTCCGGCGGTGAGCAGTTCTTC. Protein: CASSPSGGEQFF. This sequence joins TRBV5-1 and TRBJ2-1; D not resolved. Germline CDR1 is SGHRS and CDR2 is YFSETQ. The CDR3 length is 12 residues. The ends were cut back, 4 bases at V and 9 bases at J, with 11 bases in the middle.

The J gene is TRBJ2-3, the V gene TRBV5-1; either TRBD1 or TRBD2 may fit D (5 bases each). The CDR3 runs to 15 residues. Trimming left V 0 bases short and J 3 bases short, with 11 bases between. From germline, CDR1 is SGHRS and CDR2 YFSETQ. The CDR3 nucleotides read TGCGCCAGCAGCTTGGCGGGATGGGGGACAGATACGCAGTATTTT. Its translation: CASSLAGWGTDTQYF.

The gene calls are TRBV9 and TRBJ2-7; D is unclear. Trimming took off 2 bases at V and 0 bases at J, with 9 bases between the two ends. CDR3 length equals 14 residues. CDR1 and CDR2 (germline): SGDLS, YYNGEE. CDR3 residues: CASSVDTSSYEQYF. For the CDR3, the DNA is TGTGCCAGCAGCGTTGACACGTCCTCCTACGAGCAGTACTTC.

The rearrangement uses TRBV7-9 and TRBJ1-4, with D possibly matching TRBD1 (5 bases). Germline V gene sequence: CDR1 SEHNR, CDR2 FQNEAQ (reference sequence). Trimming pared 5 bases from V and 8 bases from J, leaving 24 bases between. CDR3 length: 17 amino acids. Here the CDR3 DNA reads TGTGCCAGCAGCCCGCCCACAGGTTGGTCAGAAGGCGAAAAACTGTTTTTT. Translated: CASSPPTGWSEGEKLFF.

The sample holds many counts of this clone. The chain links TRBV5-1 to TRBJ2-3, with D maybe TRBD1 (6 bases). The germline V and J ends were trimmed by 2 bases and 0 bases, with 10 bases remaining between them. The CDR3 sequence is 15 residues long. Germline CDR1 and CDR2: SGHRS and YFSETQ. CDR3 coding DNA: TGCGCCAGCAGCTTCGGGACAACTAGCACAGATACGCAGTATTTT. Protein product: CASSFGTTSTDTQYF. Filled out from reference TRBV5-1 and TRBJ2-3, the complete variable domain reads KAGVTQTPRYLIKTRGQQVTLSCSPISGHRSVSWYQQTPGQGLQFLFEYFSETQRNKGNFPGRFSGRQFSNSRSEMNVSTLELGDSALYLCASSFGTTSTDTQYFGPGTRLTVL.

This sequence joins TRBV4-2 and TRBJ1-5; TRBD1 is a possible D gene (6 bases). CDR1 LGHNA and CDR2 YNFKEQ come from the germline V gene. Trimming took 0 bases from V and 0 from J, leaving 12 bases between them. This CDR3 is 17 amino acids long. CDR3 sequence (DNA): TGTGCCAGCAGCCAAGATCCTGGACAGAATAGCAATCAGCCCCAGCATTTT. Protein product: CASSQDPGQNSNQPQHF.

The chain is built from TRBV10-2 and TRBJ2-2, with D perhaps TRBD2 (5 bases). Trimming took 6 bases from V and 0 from J, leaving 8 bases between them. Germline lookup yields CDR1 WSHSY and CDR2 SAAADI. CDR3 length: 14 residues. For the CDR3, the DNA is TGCGCCAGCAGAGTGACTACGAACACCGGGGAGCTGTTTTTT. Residues: CASRVTTNTGELFF.

This clone was recorded only once. V usage is TRBV7-2 and J usage is TRBJ2-1; TRBD2 agrees at 14 bases. Trimming took 3 bases from V and 5 from J; bases not matched to a gene: 3. Germline values: CDR1 SGHTA, CDR2 FQGNSA. This CDR3 has 16 amino acids. The CDR3 DNA reads as TGTGCCAGCAGCTTGGGGACTAGCGGGAGCAACAATGAGCAGTTCTTC. Amino acid sequence: CASSLGTSGSNNEQFF.

This sequence joins TRBV6-6 and TRBJ2-2; D is perhaps TRBD2 (5 bases). CDR1 and CDR2 from the germline V gene are MNHNY and SVGAGI (reference sequence). Trimming cost V 5 bases and J 2 bases, with 12 bases left between them. The CDR3 is 15 amino acids. The CDR3 bases are TGTGCCAGCAGTACGGGAAGGACTAACACCGGGGAGCTGTTTTTT. It specifies CASSTGRTNTGELFF.

The chain carries TRBV10-2 and TRBJ1-1; TRBD1 is a possible D gene (5 bases). Germline CDR1 reads WSHSY; CDR2 reads SAAADI. Trimming cost V 2 bases and J 3 bases, with 7 bases left between them. The CDR3 runs to 13 residues. DNA for the CDR3: TGCGCCAGCAGTGAGGGGGGGGACACTGAAGCTTTCTTT. Protein: CASSEGGDTEAFF.

This sequence joins TRBV3-1 (or the pseudogene TRBV3-2) and TRBJ1-2, with D perhaps TRBD1 (5 bases). V was trimmed by 4 bases and J by 5 bases, leaving 17 bases between them. This CDR3 spans 15 amino acids. CDR1 LGHDT and CDR2 YNNKEL come from the germline V gene (reference sequence). CDR3 sequence (DNA): TGTGCCAGCAGCCCCAGTACGGGGGGGAGTTATGGCTACACCTTC. Translated, it gives CASSPSTGGSYGYTF.

This chain connects TRBV21-1 to TRBJ2-7. TRBV21-1 has pseudogene status. This CDR3 is built from 14 residues. The CDR3 bases are TGTGCCAGCAGCAAAGCGGGTCCCGGGCCCGAGCAGTACTTC. Translating it yields CASSKAGPGPEQYF.

The chain uses TRBV21-1 and TRBJ2-7; the table's D gene call, TRBD2, was not cross checked with the DNA. TRBV21-1 is labeled a pseudogene. This CDR3 is built from 17 residues. The CDR3 loop reads CASSIPGRGASGGEQYF. For the CDR3, the DNA is TGTGCCAGCAGCATCCCTGGGAGGGGGGCCTCGGGAGGCGAGCAGTACTTC.

The rearrangement links TRBV5-1 to TRBJ1-1; no reliable D call. The CDR3 loop spans 15 amino acids. V lost 0 bases, J lost 1 base, and 10 bases lay in between. CDR1 is SGHRS and CDR2 is YFSETQ in the germline V gene. The CDR3 DNA is TGCGCCAGCAGCTTGGGCATTGCGGCGAACACTGAAGCTTTCTTT. Translation: CASSLGIAANTEAFF.

Of note for this clone: A junction end diverges from the germline sequence, so it may reflect a read error. This chain connects TRBV5-8 to TRBJ1-3; D is ambiguous. Germline V lookup: CDR1 SGHTS, CDR2 YDEGEE. CDR3 length equals 15 residues. CDR3 in DNA: TGTGCCAGCAGTTTGGGGATCCTCCCTGGAAACACCATATATTTT. This encodes CASSLGILPGNTIYF.

The chain has TRBV7-8 and TRBJ2-5, with a tentative D call TRBD2 (5 bases). Germline-derived CDR1 and CDR2 are SGHVS and FQNEAQ. The length of the CDR3 is 12 residues. Trimming removed 2 bases at V and 7 bases at J, with 8 bases between. The CDR3 sequence is CASSLSRGTQYF. The DNA of the CDR3 is TGTGCCAGCAGCTTATCCCGGGGGACCCAGTACTTC.

V gene TRBV7-3 combines with J gene TRBJ1-1; the D gene is possibly TRBD1 (5 bases). Germline CDR1 and CDR2: SGHTA and FQGTGA. V lost 2 bases and J lost 1, with 11 bases in between. This CDR3 has 15 amino acids. Written as DNA, the CDR3 is TGTGCCAGCAGCTTAGGTGGGGCGAGGAACACTGAAGCTTTCTTT. The encoded protein is CASSLGGARNTEAFF.

This clone has more than one count but fewer than ten. The chain links TRBV7-3 to TRBJ2-3, with TRBD1 as a possible D gene (6 bases). V lost 8 bases and J lost 7, with 16 bases in between. CDR1 is SGHTA, CDR2 FQGTGA, per germline. The CDR3 is 13 amino acids. The CDR3: CASPIHRENTQYF. CDR3 DNA sequence: TGTGCCAGCCCCATACACAGGGAGAATACGCAGTATTTT.

The V call is TRBV5-5, the J call TRBJ2-7; 8 positions match TRBD2. Germline V gene lookup returns CDR1 SGHKS and CDR2 YYEKEE (reference sequence). V was pared by 0 bases and J by 6 bases, with 5 bases of the junction left unmatched. The length of the CDR3 is 14 residues. The CDR3 region is CASSLELAAGEQYF. DNA for the CDR3: TGTGCCAGCAGCTTGGAACTAGCGGCGGGCGAGCAGTACTTC.

V usage is TRBV11-2 and J usage is TRBJ1-2, with unresolved D. The CDR3 runs to 12 residues. Trimming stripped 0 bases from V and 6 bases from J, with 5 bases between. Germline assignment: CDR1 SGHAT and CDR2 FQNNGV. The chain's CDR3 is CASSLDVHGYTF. CDR3 DNA: TGTGCCAGCAGCTTAGATGTCCATGGCTACACCTTC.

This clone came up a few times. V gene TRBV6-6 combines with J gene TRBJ2-1, with 13 nucleotides matching TRBD2. This CDR3 is 15 amino acids long. V shed 4 bases, J shed 4 bases, and the junction held 1 base outside the gene matches. Looked up from germline, CDR1 is MNHNY and CDR2 is SVGAGI (reference sequence). CDR3 nucleotides: TGTGCCAGCAGTTCACTAGCGGGGGGGTACAATGAGCAGTTCTTC. Amino acids: CASSSLAGGYNEQFF.

This clone was counted a few times. The chain recombines TRBV11-2 with TRBJ1-2; unclear D gene. Germline V gene sequence: CDR1 SGHAT, CDR2 FQNNGV. Trimming took 1 base from V and 3 from J, leaving 9 bases between them. This CDR3 has 14 amino acids. The CDR3 region is CASSLGDSYYGYTF. The DNA of the CDR3 is TGTGCCAGCAGCTTAGGCGACTCCTACTATGGCTACACCTTC. Drawing the rest from reference TRBV11-2 and TRBJ1-2, the complete variable domain is EAGVAQSPRYKIIEKRQSVAFWCNPISGHATLYWYQQILGQGPKLLIQFQNNGVVDDSQLPKDRFSAERLKGVDSTLKIQPAKLEDSAVYLCASSLGDSYYGYTFGSGTRLTVV.

This chain uses TRBV5-1 with TRBJ2-1; D gene unclear. CDR1 and CDR2 (germline): SGHRS, YFSETQ. The CDR3 has 16 residues. Trimming left V 2 bases short and J 0 bases short, with 12 bases between. CDR3 loop: CASSLGIRPSYNEQFF. CDR3 nucleotide sequence: TGCGCCAGCAGCTTAGGGATTAGGCCCTCCTACAATGAGCAGTTCTTC.

This clone has more than one count but fewer than ten. The V gene is TRBV6-4, the J gene TRBJ1-4; possible D gene TRBD1, 6 bases. Trimming took off 6 bases at V and 3 bases at J, with 23 bases between the two ends. Germline loops: CDR1 MRHNA, CDR2 SNTAGT. The CDR3 spans 18 residues. The CDR3 region is CASRMSLRGFSANEKLFF. The CDR3 nucleotides are TGTGCCAGCAGAATGTCGTTAAGGGGGTTTTCGGCTAATGAAAAACTGTTTTTT.